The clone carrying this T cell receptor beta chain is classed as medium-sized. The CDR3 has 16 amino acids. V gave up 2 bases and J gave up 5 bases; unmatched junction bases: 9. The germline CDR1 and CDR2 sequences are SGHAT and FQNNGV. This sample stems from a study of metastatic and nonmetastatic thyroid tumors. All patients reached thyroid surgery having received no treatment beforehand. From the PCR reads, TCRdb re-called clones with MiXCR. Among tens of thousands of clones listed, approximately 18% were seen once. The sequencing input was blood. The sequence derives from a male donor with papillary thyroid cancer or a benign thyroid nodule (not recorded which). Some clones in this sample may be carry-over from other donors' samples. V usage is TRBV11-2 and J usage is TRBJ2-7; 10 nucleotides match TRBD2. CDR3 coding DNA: TGTGCCAGCAGCTTAAGGAGCGGGAGGGGGTACAACGAGCAGTACTTC. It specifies CASSLRSGRGYNEQYF. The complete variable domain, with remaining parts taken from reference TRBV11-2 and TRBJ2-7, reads EAGVAQSPRYKIIEKRQSVAFWCNPISGHATLYWYQQILGQGPKLLIQFQNNGVVDDSQLPKDRFSAERLKGVDSTLKIQPAKLEDSAVYLCASSLRSGRGYNEQYFGPGTRLTVT.